The T cell receptor (beta chain) described here comes from a study of blood T cell repertoires in COVID-19 (TCRdb year 2020). Concerning the study at large: The collaborator samples originated in the United States, Italy and Spain and spanned the acute and convalescent phases of COVID-19. The prospective study material was composed of cDNA or gDNA derived from T cells, B-cell-depleted T cells, or PBMCs. The dataset comprised deeply sampled blood TCRbeta repertoires from subjects exposed to, actively infected with, or recovered from COVID-19. A freely available public database, intended as a resource for researchers studying the immune response to SARS-CoV-2, is where the repertoires were released. Samples came from the ongoing ImmuneRACE study (first 160 participants) plus 1,254 subjects from 6 global collaborators. Sample metadata almost always included a de-identified subject ID, COVID-19 status, age in years and sex. Where available, HLA class I and class II types were taken from metadata supplied by the sample provider and were not determined by assay-based typing.

TCRbeta CDR3 regions were amplified from genomic DNA by means of the immunoSEQ Assay, a bias-controlled multiplex PCR. In the original analysis: The number of nucleated cells in each sample was estimated from the amplification of reference gene primers within the assay. To quantify the absolute abundance of each unique TCRbeta CDR3 rearrangement, sequence reads were collapsed and filtered. For each sample, productive Simpson clonality was calculated as the square root of Simpson's diversity index over productive rearrangements. TCRdb retrieved this table from immuneACCESS and kept in-frame rearrangements only. Not all clones are present; in checked studies, unresolved V genes account for under half, and no reason is known for the remainder. That table is the source of V, J and clone size, and D and trimming were worked out from the DNA. The sample table contains roughly 500,000 clones; only one count was recorded for over 75% of them. The leading ten clones occupy 3% to 4% of the sample.

Each collaborating institution followed its own protocols to collect whole blood in K2EDTA tubes. For TCRbeta analysis, collaborators shipped samples in one of three forms: frozen whole blood, isolated PBMCs, or DNA extracted from either of those sample types. At the junction V is shortened by 10 bases and J by 2 bases, with 18 bases in between. The CDR1 and CDR2 encoded by the germline V gene are MDHEN and SYDVKM. Measured from the cysteine to the phenylalanine, the CDR3 is 15 residues long. CDR3 DNA is the only sequence kept; it has 45 bases, read in frame from the first base. About this clone: The antigen it binds to is not known. Per-nucleotide qualities are absent, and no much larger clonotype sits a single base away.

Points the paper makes about the study in general: The quantity of clinical and demographic metadata differed by source and by participant and was supplied without curation.

The sample comprised peripheral blood. The chain couples TRBV28 to TRBJ1-5; no confident D gene assignment can be made. This sequence originates from a human donor in a cohort sampled during active COVID-19. In nucleotides, the sequence is TGTGCCACCTTTATCACCGGAGCCGGCAATCAGCCCCAGCATTTT. It translates as CATFITGAGNQPQHF.